The T cell receptor (beta chain) under discussion was sequenced for a study of cytomegalovirus exposure and HLA in healthy donors. Study background: Within an early data release were around 80 million unique TCRs drawn from HLA-typed donors.

On this clone itself: Its target is unknown.

Primers for the PCR totalled 60 Vbeta and 13 Jbeta. TCRdb keeps only in-frame clones here, not all; method: immunoSEQ multiplex PCR. Of 120,000 or so clones in the sample, about 78% were seen once. V lost 3 bases and J lost 0; bases outside the gene matches: 1. The germline CDR1 and CDR2 sequences are MNHNS and SASEGT. The length of the CDR3 is 15 residues. Study findings and constraints: Immune exposure information available was restricted to CMV serostatus. Evidence from a later analysis indicated that most CMV-associated TCR beta chains looked HLA-restricted.

The sequence derives from a man aged 25 to 45 in good health and CMV-seronegative. J is TRBJ2-2 and V is TRBV6-1, with TRBD1 matching over 7 bases. Sequencing was performed on PBMCs. The DNA of the CDR3 is TGTGCCAGCAGTGACAGGGGGTCGAACACCGGGGAGCTGTTTTTT. It translates to CASSDRGSNTGELFF.